A selection of T cell receptor beta chains follows, all from one sample in a study of CD8+ T cells in alopecia areata. Here immunoSEQ multiplex PCR was the method, and the copy in TCRdb shows in-frame clones only, minus some. The sample includes approximately 170,000 clones, 60% to 70% seen only once; the top ten take around 0.7%. The specimen was CD4+ T cells sorted from blood, collected at week 4, from a patient treated with tofacitinib. The receptors stem from a human donor with alopecia areata. The CDR3 runs from the conserved cysteine through the conserved F or W. D genes are given only for firm matches. Clone size is given for some rows only: seen once, a few or many times, or a class if the clone is expanded.

abundance,j_gene,v_gene,d_gene,len,CDR3aa,CDR3nt
.,TRBJ2-1,TRBV30,.,11,CAWRGGNEQFF,TGTGCCTGGAGGGGGGGCAATGAGCAGTTCTTC
.,TRBJ2-2,TRBV20-1,.,10,CSAGDGELFF,TGCAGTGCGGGAGACGGGGAGCTGTTTTTT
.,TRBJ2-5,TRBV10-3,TRBD2,16,CAISEAGLAGVETQYF,TGTGCCATCAGTGAGGCCGGGCTAGCGGGAGTTGAGACCCAGTACTTC
.,TRBJ2-4,TRBV5-6,.,14,CASSWRTVQNIQYF,TGTGCCAGCAGCTGGAGGACAGTCCAAAACATTCAGTACTTC
.,TRBJ2-5,TRBV25-1,.,15,CASSEYRLGQETQYF,TGTGCCAGCAGTGAATATAGGCTGGGTCAAGAGACCCAGTACTTC
few,TRBJ2-7,TRBV9,.,13,CASSVGSSYEQYF,TGTGCCAGCAGCGTAGGGAGCTCCTACGAGCAGTACTTC
.,TRBJ2-7,TRBV10-3,.,12,CAIRGSSYEQYF,TGTGCCATCAGAGGGAGCTCCTACGAGCAGTACTTC
.,TRBJ2-1,TRBV29-1,.,15,CSVERWQSSYNEQFF,TGCAGCGTTGAAAGATGGCAGAGCTCCTACAATGAGCAGTTCTTC
.,TRBJ2-1,TRBV18,.,14,CASSPTSSYNEQFF,TGTGCCAGTTCCCCTACGAGCTCCTACAATGAGCAGTTCTTC
few,TRBJ2-2,TRBV5-1,TRBD1,15,CASRSGTGPSGELFF,TGCGCCAGCAGGTCCGGGACAGGGCCCTCCGGGGAGCTGTTTTTT
.,TRBJ1-2,TRBV10-3,.,12,CAISERGEGYTF,TGTGCCATCAGTGAGAGGGGGGAAGGCTACACCTTC
.,TRBJ2-3,TRBV28,TRBD1,17,CASSPRGTGFRTDTQYF,TGTGCCAGCAGTCCACGTGGGACAGGGTTTCGCACAGATACGCAGTATTTT
few,TRBJ2-3,TRBV19,.,12,CASSIGTDTQYF,TGTGCCAGTAGTATAGGGACAGATACGCAGTATTTT
.,TRBJ1-1,TRBV29-1,.,12,CSVGQLGTEAFF,TGCAGCGTCGGACAGTTGGGCACTGAAGCTTTCTTT
.,TRBJ1-2,TRBV7-9,.,14,CASSLSDTSGGYTF,TGTGCCAGCAGCTTATCAGACACGTCGGGTGGCTACACCTTC
.,TRBJ1-1,TRBV28,.,15,CASSLPGSGGTEAFF,TGTGCCAGCAGTCTCCCCGGCTCGGGGGGCACTGAAGCTTTCTTT
.,TRBJ2-7,TRBV18,TRBD1,14,CASSSGQGIYEQYF,TGTGCCAGCTCCTCGGGACAGGGGATCTACGAGCAGTACTTC
many,TRBJ2-5,TRBV11-2,TRBD2,15,CASSLSRGAGQTQYF,TGTGCCAGCAGCTTATCGCGGGGGGCGGGTCAGACCCAGTACTTC
.,TRBJ2-7,TRBV29-1,TRBD2,13,CSVATSVSYEQYF,TGCAGCGTTGCGACTAGCGTCTCCTACGAGCAGTACTTC
.,TRBJ2-3,TRBV7-9,.,15,CASSSHSERTDTQYF,TGTGCCAGCAGCTCCCACAGCGAGCGCACAGATACGCAGTATTTT
.,TRBJ2-7,TRBV29-1,.,16,CSVEGGAAGTSYEQYF,TGCAGCGTTGAGGGGGGGGCAGCGGGAACCTCCTACGAGCAGTACTTC
.,TRBJ2-5,TRBV29-1,TRBD1,13,CSARDRVQETQYF,TGCAGCGCCCGGGACAGGGTCCAAGAGACCCAGTACTTC
many,TRBJ1-1,TRBV2,.,15,CASSLQGRPETEAFF,TGTGCCAGCAGTTTACAGGGTAGGCCGGAAACTGAAGCTTTCTTT
.,TRBJ2-7,TRBV29-1,TRBD2,16,CSVGGTSGASSYEQYF,TGCAGCGTGGGGGGGACTAGCGGGGCGAGCTCCTACGAGCAGTACTTC
many,TRBJ2-7,TRBV10-2,.,12,CASSGPSYEQYF,TGCGCCAGCAGTGGGCCCAGCTACGAGCAGTACTTC
.,TRBJ1-2,TRBV5-1,.,16,CASSYDSNRANYGYTF,TGCGCCAGCAGCTACGACTCGAACAGGGCTAACTATGGCTACACCTTC
.,TRBJ1-1,TRBV9,.,13,CASSEQALGEAFF,TGTGCCAGCAGCGAACAGGCCCTTGGTGAAGCTTTCTTT
.,TRBJ1-5,TRBV30,TRBD1,15,CAWRNRGSSNQPQHF,TGTGCCTGGAGGAACAGGGGAAGTAGCAATCAGCCCCAGCATTTT
.,TRBJ2-7,TRBV7-8,TRBD1,14,CASSKGQGNYEQYF,TGTGCCAGCAGCAAGGGACAGGGAAACTACGAGCAGTACTTC
few,TRBJ2-5,TRBV5-1,.,14,CASSWNRGQETQYF,TGCGCCAGCAGCTGGAACAGAGGCCAAGAGACCCAGTACTTC
.,TRBJ2-1,TRBV14,TRBD2,15,CASSRGGNSYNEQFF,TGTGCCAGCAGCCGCGGGGGTAACTCCTACAATGAGCAGTTCTTC
.,TRBJ2-7,TRBV27,.,14,CASSFYQGGYEQYF,TGTGCCAGCAGTTTTTACCAGGGGGGCTACGAGCAGTACTTC
few,TRBJ1-2,TRBV18,TRBD1,15,CASSPSGQGTYGYTF,TGTGCCAGCTCACCATCCGGACAGGGAACCTATGGCTACACCTTC
.,TRBJ2-1,TRBV25-1,TRBD2,18,CASSECLLAGGRSWEQFF,TGTGCCAGCAGTGAATGCCTCCTAGCGGGAGGGAGGTCCTGGGAGCAGTTCTTC
.,TRBJ2-5,TRBV7-2,TRBD2,15,CASSLMSLAAHAQYF,TGTGCCAGCAGCCTTATGTCCCTAGCGGCCCACGCCCAGTACTTC
once,TRBJ2-7,TRBV29-1,.,11,CSVLTGHEQYF,TGCAGCGTTCTAACAGGACACGAGCAGTACTTC
few,TRBJ2-5,TRBV7-9,.,14,CASSPSWSQETQYF,TGTGCCAGCAGCCCCTCTTGGTCCCAAGAGACCCAGTACTTC
.,TRBJ2-1,TRBV2,TRBD2,17,CASSSRLTSGMNNEQFF,TGTGCCAGCAGTTCCCGCTTGACTAGCGGGATGAACAATGAGCAGTTCTTC
.,TRBJ2-5,TRBV4-1,TRBD1,14,CASSLDRGQETQYF,TGCGCCAGCAGCCTCGACAGGGGACAAGAGACCCAGTACTTC
few,TRBJ2-2,TRBV4-1,TRBD1,15,CASSLRDRGAGELFF,TGCGCCAGCAGCCTCCGGGACAGGGGCGCCGGGGAGCTGTTTTTT
.,TRBJ2-2,TRBV11-2,.,15,CASSPGLINTGELFF,TGTGCCAGCAGCCCGGGACTCATAAACACCGGGGAGCTGTTTTTT
.,TRBJ2-7,TRBV28,TRBD2,17,CASSLGRGGRLLYEQYF,TGTGCCAGCAGTTTAGGGCGCGGCGGGAGACTCCTTTACGAGCAGTACTTC
few,TRBJ2-6,TRBV29-1,.,13,CSVWGTGANVLTF,TGCAGCGTATGGGGTACCGGGGCCAACGTCCTGACTTTC
.,TRBJ1-4,TRBV9,.,16,CASSVDAGSLGEKLFF,TGTGCCAGCAGCGTAGATGCGGGGTCTCTGGGTGAAAAACTGTTTTTT
.,TRBJ2-7,TRBV30,TRBD1,11,CAWRTGNEQYF,TGTGCCTGGAGGACAGGGAACGAGCAGTACTTC
.,TRBJ1-4,TRBV23-1,TRBD1,15,CASRTTGQGSEKLFF,TGCGCCAGCAGGACGACAGGGCAGGGTTCTGAAAAACTGTTTTTT
.,TRBJ1-1,TRBV29-1,TRBD1,11,CSGQGTTEAFF,TGCAGCGGACAGGGGACCACTGAAGCTTTCTTT